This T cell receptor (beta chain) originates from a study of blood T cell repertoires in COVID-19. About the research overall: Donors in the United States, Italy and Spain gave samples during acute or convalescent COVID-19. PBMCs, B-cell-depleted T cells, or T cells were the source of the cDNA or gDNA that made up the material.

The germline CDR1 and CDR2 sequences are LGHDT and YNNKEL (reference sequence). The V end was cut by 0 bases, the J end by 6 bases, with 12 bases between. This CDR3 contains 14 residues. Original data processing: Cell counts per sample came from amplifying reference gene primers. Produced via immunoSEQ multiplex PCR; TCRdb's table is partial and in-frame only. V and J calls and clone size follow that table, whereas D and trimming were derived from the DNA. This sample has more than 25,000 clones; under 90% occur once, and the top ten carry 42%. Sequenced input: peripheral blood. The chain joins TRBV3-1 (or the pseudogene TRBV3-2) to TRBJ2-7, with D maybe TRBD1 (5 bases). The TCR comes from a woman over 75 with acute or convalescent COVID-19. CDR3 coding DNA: TGTGCCAGCAGCCAAGATACGGTAGGGGTCGAGCAGTACTTC. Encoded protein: CASSQDTVGVEQYF.